The 6 T cell receptor beta chains given below trace back to one sample, sequenced in a study of technical replicates of blood from a handful of donors (dated by TCRdb to the late 2010s). Libraries were constructed by the immunoSEQ multiplex PCR assay. TCRdb carries this immuneACCESS record with in-frame sequences only. Its versions omit some clonotypes, under half of them owing to an unresolved V gene in the studies checked, with the rest unexplained. Recorded for this sample are tens of thousands of clones; 91% of them occurred a single time. The top ten clonotypes cover 0.3% to 0.4% of the sample. Input material: T cells isolated from PBMCs. The source is a human donor in good health. Some clones in this sample may be carry-over from other donors' samples.

The J gene is TRBJ2-7, the V gene TRBV19; 9 nucleotides line up with TRBD1. The CDR3 extends over 14 amino acids. Trimming removed 7 bases from V and 6 bases from J; junction bases left unmatched: 10. Germline V gives CDR1 LNHDA, CDR2 SQIVND (reference sequence). CDR3 in DNA: TGTGCCAGTAATAGGGACAGGGATTCTGCCGAGCAGTACTTC. It specifies CASNRDRDSAEQYF.

The chain links TRBV4-2 to TRBJ1-6; 8 bases match TRBD1. Losses at the gene ends were 3 bases for V and 8 bases for J; bases not matched to a gene: 3. The CDR3 contains 14 residues. Germline loops: CDR1 LGHNA, CDR2 YNFKEQ. The DNA of the CDR3 is TGTGCCAGCAGCCAGAGGACAGGGCATTCACCCCTCCACTTT. Protein: CASSQRTGHSPLHF.

V is TRBV7-3 and J is TRBJ2-2; 7 positions agree with TRBD1. CDR3 length: 15 amino acids. Germline values: CDR1 SGHTA, CDR2 FQGTGA. V lost 3 bases and J lost 5; bases outside the gene matches: 6. CDR3: CASSLGATGTGELFF. CDR3 bases: TGTGCCAGCAGCTTGGGGGCGACAGGGACCGGGGAGCTGTTTTTT. Looking up the rest from reference TRBV7-3 and TRBJ2-2 gives the full variable domain: GAGVSQTPSNKVTEKGKYVELRCDPISGHTALYWYRQSLGQGPEFLIYFQGTGAADDSGLPNDRFFAVRPEGSVSTLKIQRTERGDSAVYLCASSLGATGTGELFFGEGSRLTVL.

The chain links TRBV19 to TRBJ2-7; TRBD2 matches 9 bases. The CDR3 spans 13 residues. The trim removed 4 bases at V and 4 bases at J, leaving 2 bases unmatched. CDR1 is LNHDA and CDR2 is SQIVND in the germline V gene (reference sequence). CDR3 amino acids: CASSSSGSYEQYF. CDR3 bases: TGTGCCAGTAGTAGTAGCGGGAGTTACGAGCAGTACTTC.

The chain joins TRBV27 to TRBJ2-3; TRBD2 matches at 13 bases. The V gene end was trimmed by 2 bases and the J gene end by 4 bases; junction bases not matched to a gene: 6. CDR3 length equals 17 residues. Germline assignment: CDR1 MNHEY and CDR2 SMNVEV (reference sequence). The CDR3 spells CASSLLGLAGAADTQYF. The CDR3 nucleotides are TGTGCCAGCAGTTTACTCGGACTAGCGGGAGCTGCAGATACGCAGTATTTT.

The table lists this clone with a count of one. The chain joins TRBV29-1 to TRBJ1-2, with 7 bases matching TRBD1. The germline V gene encodes CDR1 SQVTM and CDR2 ANQGSEA. The CDR3 contains 13 residues. V trimming: 4 bases; J trimming: 4 bases; junction bases outside the gene matches: 6. CDR3 amino acids: CSVAEGQRYGYTF. The CDR3 DNA reads TGCAGCGTTGCGGAGGGACAGCGCTATGGCTACACCTTC.